A selection of T cell receptor beta chains follows, all from one sample in a study of long-term antiretroviral therapy in people with HIV. The data were produced by immunoSEQ multiplex PCR, yet TCRdb's version contains in-frame clones alone and is incomplete. In the table there are over 30,000 clones, over 75% of which are singletons. The source was unsorted PBMCs, collected 0.6 years after starting antiretroviral therapy. Receptors were obtained from a man between 18 and 29 years old with HIV. Each CDR3 is given with its conserved first and last residue. Each record gives: J gene, D gene, V gene, clone size, CDR3 protein, CDR3 DNA. The D gene is left open where the match is weak. The size field is filled for only some rows; it gives once, few, many or a size class.

J gene: TRBJ2-7
D gene: .
V gene: TRBV7-2
clone size: .
CDR3 protein: CASRLTRSSYEQYF
CDR3 DNA: TGTGCCAGCAGGTTAACTAGGAGCTCCTACGAGCAGTACTTC

J gene: TRBJ1-1
D gene: .
V gene: TRBV29-1
clone size: few
CDR3 protein: CSVKGVGTEAFF
CDR3 DNA: TGCAGCGTGAAGGGGGTAGGGACTGAAGCTTTCTTT

J gene: TRBJ2-7
D gene: TRBD1
V gene: TRBV10-3
clone size: .
CDR3 protein: CAINPTGVVSYEQYF
CDR3 DNA: TGTGCCATCAATCCGACAGGGGTCGTTTCCTACGAGCAGTACTTC

J gene: TRBJ1-5
D gene: TRBD1
V gene: TRBV5-6
clone size: .
CDR3 protein: CASSLGRGHSNQPQHF
CDR3 DNA: TGTGCCAGCAGCTTGGGGAGGGGGCATAGCAATCAGCCCCAGCATTTT

J gene: TRBJ1-5
D gene: .
V gene: TRBV28
clone size: medium-sized
CDR3 protein: CASSLFLGVSQPQHF
CDR3 DNA: TGTGCCAGCAGTTTATTTTTAGGGGTTAGCCAGCCCCAGCATTTT

J gene: TRBJ2-1
D gene: TRBD2
V gene: TRBV27
clone size: once
CDR3 protein: CASSPQGLAGVSEQFF
CDR3 DNA: TGTGCCAGCAGTCCCCAGGGACTAGCGGGAGTATCTGAGCAGTTCTTC

J gene: TRBJ2-3
D gene: TRBD1
V gene: TRBV5-1
clone size: .
CDR3 protein: CASSLGRDSERDTQYF
CDR3 DNA: TGCGCCAGCAGCTTGGGTAGGGACAGCGAAAGGGATACGCAGTATTTT

J gene: TRBJ2-3
D gene: .
V gene: TRBV7-2
clone size: .
CDR3 protein: CASSLWDGAADTQYF
CDR3 DNA: TGTGCCAGCAGCTTATGGGACGGTGCGGCAGATACGCAGTATTTT

J gene: TRBJ2-7
D gene: .
V gene: TRBV7-2
clone size: once
CDR3 protein: CASSKQDGFYEQYF
CDR3 DNA: TGTGCCAGCAGCAAACAAGACGGATTCTACGAGCAGTACTTC

J gene: TRBJ2-1
D gene: TRBD2
V gene: TRBV28
clone size: .
CDR3 protein: CASSLLVGRGNNEQFF
CDR3 DNA: TGTGCCAGCAGTTTACTGGTCGGGCGGGGGAACAATGAGCAGTTCTTC

J gene: TRBJ1-4
D gene: .
V gene: TRBV19
clone size: .
CDR3 protein: CAASGTLNEKLFF
CDR3 DNA: TGTGCCGCCTCCGGGACACTTAATGAAAAACTGTTTTTT

J gene: TRBJ1-1
D gene: .
V gene: TRBV19
clone size: .
CDR3 protein: CASKEAYNTEAFF
CDR3 DNA: TGTGCCAGTAAGGAGGCGTATAACACTGAAGCTTTCTTT

J gene: TRBJ2-2
D gene: .
V gene: TRBV6-6
clone size: .
CDR3 protein: CASSLTTGELFF
CDR3 DNA: TGTGCCAGCAGTCTTACTACCGGGGAGCTGTTTTTT

J gene: TRBJ2-1
D gene: TRBD2
V gene: TRBV11-3
clone size: .
CDR3 protein: CASSSGLAGSYNEQFF
CDR3 DNA: TGTGCCAGCAGCTCTGGACTAGCGGGCTCCTACAATGAGCAGTTCTTC

J gene: TRBJ1-1
D gene: .
V gene: TRBV5-6
clone size: .
CDR3 protein: CASSLIGGGTEAFF
CDR3 DNA: TGTGCCAGCAGCTTGATAGGTGGCGGGACTGAAGCTTTCTTT

J gene: TRBJ1-1
D gene: TRBD1
V gene: TRBV5-1
clone size: .
CDR3 protein: CASSLAGQGMGNTEAFF
CDR3 DNA: TGCGCCAGCAGCTTGGCCGGACAGGGGATGGGTAACACTGAAGCTTTCTTT

J gene: TRBJ2-5
D gene: .
V gene: TRBV18
clone size: .
CDR3 protein: CASSPPGTKGSQETQYF
CDR3 DNA: TGTGCCAGCTCACCACCCGGGACAAAGGGGTCTCAAGAGACCCAGTACTTC

J gene: TRBJ2-1
D gene: TRBD1
V gene: TRBV29-1
clone size: .
CDR3 protein: CSVGTGIGRGEQFF
CDR3 DNA: TGCAGCGTTGGGACAGGGATAGGCCGAGGTGAGCAGTTCTTC

J gene: TRBJ2-1
D gene: .
V gene: TRBV7-2
clone size: .
CDR3 protein: CASSRAGHEQFF
CDR3 DNA: TGTGCCAGCAGCAGGGCAGGCCATGAGCAGTTCTTC

J gene: TRBJ1-2
D gene: .
V gene: TRBV6-5
clone size: .
CDR3 protein: CASTLGGGGYTF
CDR3 DNA: TGTGCCAGCACCCTTGGGGGCGGCGGCTACACCTTC

J gene: TRBJ2-7
D gene: TRBD2
V gene: TRBV29-1
clone size: .
CDR3 protein: CSVLTSGSEQYF
CDR3 DNA: TGCAGCGTCTTGACTAGCGGGAGCGAGCAGTACTTC

J gene: TRBJ2-1
D gene: TRBD2
V gene: TRBV4-3
clone size: .
CDR3 protein: CASSQEYGLAGRNNEQFF
CDR3 DNA: TGCGCCAGCAGCCAAGAATATGGACTAGCGGGACGGAACAATGAGCAGTTCTTC

J gene: TRBJ1-1
D gene: .
V gene: TRBV7-2
clone size: .
CDR3 protein: CASSLEGYGTEAFF
CDR3 DNA: TGTGCCAGCAGCTTAGAAGGGTACGGCACTGAAGCTTTCTTT

J gene: TRBJ2-1
D gene: .
V gene: TRBV5-6
clone size: once
CDR3 protein: CASSLDGRVRVDEQFF
CDR3 DNA: TGTGCCAGCAGCTTGGACGGGCGGGTGAGGGTTGATGAGCAGTTCTTC

J gene: TRBJ2-2
D gene: .
V gene: TRBV7-2
clone size: .
CDR3 protein: CASSLGRPTGELFF
CDR3 DNA: TGTGCCAGCAGCTTAGGCAGGCCCACCGGGGAGCTGTTTTTT

J gene: TRBJ1-1
D gene: .
V gene: TRBV29-1
clone size: .
CDR3 protein: CSVHGRPTEAFF
CDR3 DNA: TGCAGCGTTCACGGGCGGCCCACTGAAGCTTTCTTT

J gene: TRBJ2-7
D gene: .
V gene: TRBV30
clone size: .
CDR3 protein: CAWSAGFSYEQYF
CDR3 DNA: TGTGCCTGGTCGGCGGGATTTTCCTACGAGCAGTACTTC

J gene: TRBJ2-1
D gene: .
V gene: TRBV7-9
clone size: .
CDR3 protein: CASSFQDFYNDQFF
CDR3 DNA: TGTGCCAGCAGCTTCCAGGATTTCTACAATGATCAGTTCTTC

J gene: TRBJ2-5
D gene: TRBD2
V gene: TRBV5-1
clone size: .
CDR3 protein: CASSLRAGGSWETQYF
CDR3 DNA: TGCGCCAGCAGCTTGAGGGCTGGCGGGAGTTGGGAGACCCAGTACTTC

J gene: TRBJ2-7
D gene: TRBD2
V gene: TRBV5-1
clone size: few
CDR3 protein: CASSSAGLASYEQYF
CDR3 DNA: TGCGCCAGCAGCTCCGCCGGACTAGCTAGCTACGAGCAGTACTTC

J gene: TRBJ2-1
D gene: .
V gene: TRBV2
clone size: .
CDR3 protein: CASSQDLLAGEQFF
CDR3 DNA: TGTGCCAGCAGCCAAGATCTACTAGCTGGTGAGCAGTTCTTC

J gene: TRBJ2-7
D gene: TRBD1
V gene: TRBV29-1
clone size: once
CDR3 protein: CSVELLDRGLGSYEQYF
CDR3 DNA: TGCAGCGTTGAACTTCTCGACAGGGGGCTTGGGTCCTACGAGCAGTACTTC

J gene: TRBJ1-4
D gene: .
V gene: TRBV5-1
clone size: .
CDR3 protein: CASSPTPTNEKLFF
CDR3 DNA: TGCGCCAGCAGCCCGACCCCAACTAATGAAAAACTGTTTTTT

J gene: TRBJ2-7
D gene: .
V gene: TRBV14
clone size: few
CDR3 protein: CASSQDAGYEQYF
CDR3 DNA: TGTGCCAGCAGCCAAGATGCGGGTTACGAGCAGTACTTC

J gene: TRBJ2-2
D gene: TRBD2
V gene: TRBV28
clone size: .
CDR3 protein: CASSLGLAGAPGGELFF
CDR3 DNA: TGTGCCAGCAGCCTCGGACTAGCGGGAGCCCCGGGCGGGGAGCTGTTTTTT

J gene: TRBJ2-2
D gene: .
V gene: TRBV9
clone size: .
CDR3 protein: CASSGPGRRGTGELFF
CDR3 DNA: TGTGCCAGCAGCGGACCGGGACGGAGAGGCACCGGGGAGCTGTTTTTT

J gene: TRBJ2-1
D gene: TRBD2
V gene: TRBV19
clone size: few
CDR3 protein: CASNLGTSGSDEQFF
CDR3 DNA: TGTGCCAGTAACCTTGGGACTAGCGGGAGTGATGAGCAGTTCTTC

J gene: TRBJ1-3
D gene: TRBD1
V gene: TRBV15
clone size: .
CDR3 protein: CATSRDDSGDRERSWDTIYF
CDR3 DNA: TGTGCCACCAGCAGAGATGATTCCGGGGACAGGGAAAGATCCTGGGACACCATATATTTT

J gene: TRBJ2-6
D gene: .
V gene: TRBV6-6
clone size: .
CDR3 protein: CASSYSPSRANVLTF
CDR3 DNA: TGTGCCAGCAGTTACTCCCCCTCTCGGGCCAACGTCCTGACTTTC

J gene: TRBJ1-4
D gene: TRBD1
V gene: TRBV18
clone size: medium-sized
CDR3 protein: CASSPHRGRNEKLFF
CDR3 DNA: TGTGCCAGCTCACCCCACAGGGGGCGGAATGAAAAACTGTTTTTT

J gene: TRBJ1-2
D gene: TRBD1
V gene: TRBV28
clone size: .
CDR3 protein: CASSFRGDRERKSRPATNYGYTF
CDR3 DNA: TGTGCCAGCAGTTTCAGAGGGGACAGAGAACGTAAGTCGAGGCCCGCCACTAACTATGGCTACACCTTC

J gene: TRBJ2-1
D gene: TRBD2
V gene: TRBV2
clone size: .
CDR3 protein: CASSGLALAAYNEQFF
CDR3 DNA: TGTGCCAGCAGTGGGCTGGCACTAGCGGCCTACAATGAGCAGTTCTTC

J gene: TRBJ2-7
D gene: .
V gene: TRBV5-1
clone size: .
CDR3 protein: CASSLTQGPTYEQYF
CDR3 DNA: TGCGCCAGCAGCCTGACACAGGGCCCCACCTACGAGCAGTACTTC

J gene: TRBJ2-1
D gene: .
V gene: TRBV7-2
clone size: .
CDR3 protein: CASSHTGSSYNEQFF
CDR3 DNA: TGTGCCAGCAGCCATACAGGGAGCTCCTACAATGAGCAGTTCTTC

J gene: TRBJ2-2
D gene: TRBD1
V gene: TRBV6-1
clone size: once
CDR3 protein: CASFSDRGTGELFF
CDR3 DNA: TGTGCCAGCTTTTCGGACAGGGGCACCGGGGAGCTGTTTTTT

J gene: TRBJ1-2
D gene: .
V gene: TRBV29-1
clone size: .
CDR3 protein: CSVHTGDPVGYTF
CDR3 DNA: TGCAGCGTCCATACTGGGGACCCAGTTGGCTACACCTTC

J gene: TRBJ2-5
D gene: .
V gene: TRBV7-6
clone size: .
CDR3 protein: CASSSPRTAFIGETQYF
CDR3 DNA: TGTGCCAGCAGCTCCCCTAGAACTGCATTTATCGGGGAGACCCAGTACTTC

J gene: TRBJ2-1
D gene: .
V gene: TRBV28
clone size: .
CDR3 protein: CASSVTRGSYNEQFF
CDR3 DNA: TGTGCCAGCAGTGTCACTAGGGGGTCCTACAATGAGCAGTTCTTC

J gene: TRBJ1-2
D gene: TRBD1
V gene: TRBV28
clone size: .
CDR3 protein: CASSLSTGPYGYTF
CDR3 DNA: TGTGCCAGCAGTTTATCGACAGGGCCCTATGGCTACACCTTC

J gene: TRBJ2-7
D gene: .
V gene: TRBV7-8
clone size: .
CDR3 protein: CASSFRDFSYEQYF
CDR3 DNA: TGTGCCAGCAGCTTCAGAGACTTCTCCTACGAGCAGTACTTC

J gene: TRBJ2-2
D gene: .
V gene: TRBV9
clone size: .
CDR3 protein: CASSVVAGELFF
CDR3 DNA: TGTGCCAGCAGCGTAGTCGCCGGGGAGCTGTTTTTT

J gene: TRBJ1-1
D gene: .
V gene: TRBV19
clone size: .
CDR3 protein: CASSILGVGGAKRNTEAFF
CDR3 DNA: TGTGCCAGTAGTATCTTAGGTGTTGGGGGCGCGAAAAGAAACACTGAAGCTTTCTTT

J gene: TRBJ2-1
D gene: .
V gene: TRBV28
clone size: .
CDR3 protein: CASSPLGSEDEQFF
CDR3 DNA: TGTGCCAGCAGTCCCCTTGGTAGCGAGGATGAGCAGTTCTTC

J gene: TRBJ1-1
D gene: .
V gene: TRBV4-3
clone size: .
CDR3 protein: CASSQVPGSEAFF
CDR3 DNA: TGCGCCAGCAGCCAAGTCCCAGGATCTGAAGCTTTCTTT